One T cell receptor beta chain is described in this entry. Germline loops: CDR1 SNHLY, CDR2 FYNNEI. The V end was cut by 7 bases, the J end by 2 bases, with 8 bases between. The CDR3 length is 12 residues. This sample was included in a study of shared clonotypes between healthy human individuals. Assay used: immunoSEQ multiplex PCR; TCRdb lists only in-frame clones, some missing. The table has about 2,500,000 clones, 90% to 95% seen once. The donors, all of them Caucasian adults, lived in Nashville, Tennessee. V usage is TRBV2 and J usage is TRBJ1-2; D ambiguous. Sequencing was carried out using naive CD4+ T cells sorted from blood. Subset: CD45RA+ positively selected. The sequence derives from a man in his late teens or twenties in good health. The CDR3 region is CASTGENYGYTF. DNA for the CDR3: TGTGCCAGCACAGGAGAGAACTATGGCTACACCTTC.